These T cell receptor delta chains were read from a single sample in a study of gamma-delta chains in newborns, infants, children. TCRdb re-called clones from the reads via CATT. The data hold about 5,400 delta-chain clones, with roughly 18% observed a single time. The sample taken for sequencing was blood. Receptors originate from a child who was a newborn, infant or young child, either healthy, febrile or measles-vaccinated (not recorded which). Each CDR3 is given without its conserved first and last residue. Fields, in order: V gene, CDR3 protein.

>TRDV2
ACDRRTGGPPYTDKLI
>TRDV2
ACDTVGILTADKLI
>TRDV2
ACDRLLGTSSWDTRQMF
>TRDV1
ALGELLGDPRPRPLI
>TRDV1
ALGELGDFPYADKLI
>TRDV2
ACDTVLGDSSWDTRQMF
>TRDV2
ACDLLGVPYTDKLI
>TRDV2
ACDTVGGYGLAQLF
>TRDV1
ALGELNWGIIGEYTDKLI
>TRDV2
ACDHTGGKGSWDTRQMF
>TRDV2
ACDAIGGIRDKLI
>TRDV2
ACDTWGPTKNYTDKLI
>TRDV2
ACDSLLGGDKLT
>TRDV3
AYSPFLPTPTGGYTDKLI
>TRDV2
ACDTVSLQGLGAPYTDKLI
>TRDV2
ACVSLGPHTDKLI
>TRDV1
ALGEQFLRKSGPLRDKLI
>TRDV1
ALGEVFPSGDNQIDKLI
>TRDV2
ACDELGETSSWDTRQMF
>TRDV2
ACEPLTGMGTDKLI
>TRDV1
ALGDRYGRVRGGTDKLI
>TRDV1
ALGGPPLRLGGLYTDKLI
>TRDV2
ACDTWGITAQLF
>TRDV3
AGVRRGNDKLI
>TRDV2
ACDHRQGEPSRLGDTGDTDKLI
>TRDV2
ACDTGFQGIRSWDTRQMF
>TRDV1
ALGDKGSWEEEFTDKLI
>TRDV2
ACDTVLGDTLSSWDTRQMF
>TRDV2
ACDTILGRSWDTRQMF
>TRDV2
ACDPLGDTRGPDKLI
>TRDV2
ACDTAGGGHSLYTRQMF
>TRDV2
ACDTILSWGIQAWDTRQMF
>TRDV2
ACDVLGSWDTRQMF
>TRDV2
ACDTFPLGDPSSWDTRQMF
>TRDV3
AWTGIPGVYTDKLI
>TRDV3
ALSARSAGYWVYTDKLI
>TRDV2
ACDRLGDSDTDKLI
>TRDV2
ACDSLHPTTGGSRADKLI
>TRDV1
ALGELNSYSPCTGGWGHTDKLI
>TRDV2
ACDPAGETDKLI
>TRDV2
ACDTNRTGGYVSLCSWDTRQMF
>TRDV1
ALGEPSIRGPAIRYTDKLI
>TRDV3
ALTTSHTDKLI
>TRDV2
ACDGLGGLSLTAQLF
>TRDV1
ALGEPSDWGLSSTDKLI
>TRDV1
ALGGLPPGDPDTDKLI
>TRDV1
ALGERGSLPLKKLI
>TRDV2
ACDTQGPASWDTRQMF
>TRDV2
ACDTLGIALTAQLF
>TRDV1
ALGERGLRGNYTDKLI
>TRDV2
ACDVLGDTLGTDKLI
>TRDV2
ACDTVGGGSWDTRQMF
>TRDV1
ALGDEPSYDGGNKLI